This T cell receptor (beta chain) is from a study of shared clonotypes between healthy human individuals. Overall study: Contributing individuals were two females and three males aged 18 to 49.

The data were produced by immunoSEQ multiplex PCR, yet TCRdb's version contains in-frame clones alone and is incomplete. In the table there are some 650,000 clones, almost 97% of which are singletons. Study-wide results and limits: Only a few donors were included, so the genetic and exposure-history diversity represented was limited.

Comment on this clone: Its antigen remains unknown.

CDR3 length: 13 residues. The V and J ends lost 5 bases and 0 bases respectively, with 8 bases between them. Per germline, CDR1 MNHNY and CDR2 SVGAGI (reference sequence). The chain couples TRBV6-6 to TRBJ2-7; the D gene is possibly TRBD2 (6 bases). This receptor was obtained from a woman aged 25-40 years in good health. What was sequenced was naive CD4+ T cells sorted from blood. The subset is: CD45RA+ positively selected. CDR3 in DNA: TGTGCCAGCAGTCCGGACTACTCCTACGAGCAGTACTTC. As protein: CASSPDYSYEQYF.